The 23 T cell receptor beta chains below were found in one sample sequenced in a study of T cell responses to AZD1222 COVID-19 vaccine. Here immunoSEQ multiplex PCR was the method, and the copy in TCRdb shows in-frame clones only, minus some. Of around 91,000 clones in the sample, around nine tenths are singletons; the top ten hold 19%. The sequencing here drew on peripheral blood, taken on day 0 of AZD1222 vaccination. Every receptor here comes from an adult in good health.

CDR3 DNA: TGTGCCAGCAGTACGTATGAAAAACTGTTTTTT. Amino acids: CASSTYEKLFF. This chain uses TRBV6-5 with TRBJ1-4; D unclear. Germline loops: CDR1 MNHEY, CDR2 SVGAGI. The CDR3 contains 11 residues. V lost 5 bases and J 6 bases, leaving 4 bases between the germline ends.

The genes are TRBV2 and TRBJ2-7; D tentatively fits TRBD1 or TRBD2 (5 bases each). CDR3 length: 15 amino acids. Germline V lookup: CDR1 SNHLY, CDR2 FYNNEI. The germline V and J ends were trimmed by 2 bases and 4 bases, with 15 bases remaining between them. The CDR3 loop is CASSELGQGPYEQYF. The DNA for the CDR3 is TGTGCCAGCAGTGAATTAGGTCAGGGACCTTACGAGCAGTACTTC.

The V call is TRBV27, the J call TRBJ1-5; D uncertain. V gave up 5 bases and J gave up 0 bases, with 11 bases separating them. Germline V gene data show CDR1 as MNHEY and CDR2 as SMNVEV (reference sequence). The CDR3 runs 15 residues. The DNA for the CDR3 is TGTGCCAGCAGTCGAGGGCCGAATAGCAATCAGCCCCAGCATTTT. The encoded protein is CASSRGPNSNQPQHF.

The rearrangement joins TRBV19 to TRBJ1-4; D is possibly TRBD1 (5 bases). Germline V gene data show CDR1 as LNHDA and CDR2 as SQIVND (reference sequence). Trimming left V 6 bases short and J 8 bases short, with 19 bases between. The CDR3 totals 15 residues. The CDR3 DNA follows: TGTGCCAGTAGGTCACGGGGGAGCTTGAAGGAAAAACTGTTTTTT. Translated, it gives CASRSRGSLKEKLFF.

The rearrangement uses TRBV2 and TRBJ1-5, with D perhaps TRBD1 (5 bases). CDR1 is SNHLY, CDR2 FYNNEI, per germline. The length of the CDR3 is 13 residues. The germline V and J ends were trimmed by 5 bases and 12 bases, with 17 bases remaining between them. The CDR3 DNA is TGTGCCAGCAGTCAGGGATATAGCGTCCTCCAGCATTTT. Translation: CASSQGYSVLQHF.

The chain employs TRBV7-2 and TRBJ2-3; D is undetermined. This CDR3 contains 13 residues. Trimming cost V 2 bases and J 4 bases, with 7 bases left between them. The germline CDR1 and CDR2 sequences are SGHTA and FQGNSA. The chain's CDR3 is CASSLNSADTQYF. In DNA form, the CDR3 reads TGTGCCAGCAGCTTAAATTCGGCAGATACGCAGTATTTT. The variable domain in full, with the rest retrieved from reference TRBV7-2 and TRBJ2-3, is GAGVSQSPSNKVTEKGKDVELRCDPISGHTALYWYRQSLGQGLEFLIYFQGNSAPDKSGLPSDRFSAERTGGSVSTLTIQRTQQEDSAVYLCASSLNSADTQYFGPGTRLTVL.

This clone was counted a few times. The V and J genes are TRBV5-1 and TRBJ2-1; possible D gene TRBD1, 7 bases. The CDR3 spans 15 residues. Germline CDR1 SGHRS, CDR2 YFSETQ. V was cut by 4 bases and J by 4 bases, with 15 bases left in between. The CDR3 reads CASSPEGDRYNEQFF. The CDR3 DNA is TGCGCCAGCAGCCCGGAGGGGGACAGATACAATGAGCAGTTCTTC.

This sequence joins TRBV28 and TRBJ2-7; D remains unclear. CDR1 and CDR2 from the germline V gene are MDHEN and SYDVKM. V lost 7 bases and J 3 bases, leaving 10 bases between the germline ends. There are 12 residues in the CDR3. The CDR3 nucleotides read TGTGCCAGCACCCCGGATGGCTACGAGCAGTACTTC. Its translation is CASTPDGYEQYF.

V usage is TRBV5-6 and J usage is TRBJ2-3; tentatively, D is TRBD1 or TRBD2 (5 bases each). Per germline, CDR1 SGHDT and CDR2 YYEEEE. Between the trimmed V and J ends, which lost 3 bases and 0 bases, there was a span of 11 bases. The CDR3 contains 15 residues. The CDR3 region has the DNA TGTGCCAGCAGCTGGGGACCAAAGAGCACAGATACGCAGTATTTT. This encodes CASSWGPKSTDTQYF.

V usage is TRBV19 and J usage is TRBJ2-1, with TRBD1 matching 9 bases. CDR3 length equals 17 residues. Germline V gene sequence: CDR1 LNHDA, CDR2 SQIVND (reference sequence). After removal of 2 bases from V and 7 bases from J, the junction contained 12 bases not matched to a gene. The CDR3 nucleotides are TGTGCCAGTAGTATATCCCCGGGACAGGGTAGAGGGAATGAGCAGTTCTTC. It translates to CASSISPGQGRGNEQFF.

This clone was seen a few times. The rearrangement joins TRBV7-2 to TRBJ2-3; TRBD1 might be the D (6 bases). CDR1 is SGHTA and CDR2 is FQGNSA in the germline V gene. V was pared by 6 bases and J by 6 bases, with 16 bases between. The length of the CDR3 is 14 residues. CDR3 sequence reads: CASSSTGVPDTQYF. CDR3 in DNA: TGTGCCAGCAGTTCGACAGGCGTTCCGGATACGCAGTATTTT.

This clone was found a few times. This chain links TRBV7-9 with TRBJ1-2; D uncertain. The V end lost 5 bases, the J end lost 6 bases, and 13 bases lay between the germline ends. The length of the CDR3 is 13 residues. From germline, CDR1 is SEHNR and CDR2 FQNEAQ (reference sequence). This CDR3 reads CASSVTSRDGYTF. In nucleotides, the CDR3 is TGTGCCAGCAGCGTGACGTCCAGAGATGGCTACACCTTC.

The chain recombines TRBV6-2 or TRBV6-3 with TRBJ1-3; D gene ambiguous. CDR3 length: 16 amino acids. Trimming took 6 bases from V and 4 from J, leaving 19 bases between them. Germline-derived CDR1 and CDR2 are MNHEY and SVGEGT. As DNA, the CDR3 is TGTGCCAGCAGCCGGGAAGGGCGGTCCTCCGGAAACACCATATATTTT. Translating it yields CASSREGRSSGNTIYF.

The chain uses TRBV7-2 and TRBJ1-2; the D gene is possibly TRBD1 (5 bases). V lost 5 bases and J 8 bases, leaving 15 bases between the germline ends. The CDR3 extends over 13 amino acids. Germline V lookup: CDR1 SGHTA, CDR2 FQGNSA. This CDR3 is CASSPGGGEGYTF. For the CDR3, the DNA is TGTGCCAGCAGCCCCGGGGGTGGGGAGGGCTACACCTTC.

The rearrangement joins TRBV6-9 to TRBJ1-2; D gene unclear. From germline, CDR1 is MNHGY and CDR2 SVAAGI. The CDR3 sequence is 14 residues long. Trimming took off 8 bases at V and 8 bases at J, with 21 bases between the two ends. CDR3 sequence: CASSHLDTECGYTF. CDR3 bases: TGTGCCAGCTCCCACCTCGATACGGAATGCGGCTACACCTTC.

V usage is TRBV9 and J usage is TRBJ2-1; unclear D gene. V gave up 0 bases and J gave up 5 bases, with 18 bases separating them. The CDR3 extends over 17 amino acids. Germline V gene lookup returns CDR1 SGDLS and CDR2 YYNGEE. The DNA for the CDR3 is TGTGCCAGCAGCGTAGAAGGAGTCTTATTTCTTCACAATGAGCAGTTCTTC. Amino acids: CASSVEGVLFLHNEQFF.

This clone has just one count. The chain recombines TRBV28 with TRBJ2-3; TRBD2 might be the D (5 bases). The germline V and J ends were trimmed by 11 bases and 2 bases, with 17 bases remaining between them. CDR1 is MDHEN and CDR2 is SYDVKM in the germline V gene. The CDR3 runs to 14 residues. The CDR3 DNA reads TGTGCCGCAACTAGTTGGGGTAACACAGATACGCAGTATTTT. Translated, it gives CAATSWGNTDTQYF.

This sequence joins TRBV5-1 and TRBJ2-7; TRBD2 agrees at 9 bases. The CDR3 has 14 residues. Germline-derived CDR1 and CDR2 are SGHRS and YFSETQ. V gave up 4 bases and J gave up 0 bases; unmatched junction bases: 2. CDR3: CASSRSGSSYEQYF. In DNA form, the CDR3 reads TGCGCCAGCAGCCGTAGCGGGAGCTCCTACGAGCAGTACTTC.

The chain links TRBV18 to TRBJ2-5; D is tentatively TRBD1 or TRBD2 (5 bases each). There are 14 residues in the CDR3. The germline V gene has CDR1 KGHSH and CDR2 LQKENI. V dropped 3 bases and J dropped 4 bases, with 12 bases sitting between them. This chain's CDR3 is CASSPMGDGETQYF. DNA for the CDR3: TGTGCCAGCTCACCCATGGGGGACGGAGAGACCCAGTACTTC.

The CDR3 loop is CASSSDSSGRNEQYF. Written as DNA, the CDR3 is TGTGCCAGCAGTTCGGACTCTAGCGGGAGAAACGAGCAGTACTTC. The chain uses TRBV6-5 and TRBJ2-7; 10 bases match TRBD2. Germline-derived CDR1 and CDR2 are MNHEY and SVGAGI. The CDR3 runs to 15 residues. V gave up 4 bases and J gave up 5 bases; unmatched junction bases: 8.

This clone was recorded only once. J is TRBJ2-7 and V is TRBV11-3, with D possibly being TRBD2 (5 bases). The V gene lost 1 base and the J gene lost 2 bases, with 9 bases spanning the gap. Germline assignment: CDR1 SGHNT and CDR2 YENEEA. This CDR3 region has 14 residues. The CDR3 loop is CASSLGRGTYEQYF. Here the CDR3 DNA reads TGTGCCAGCAGCTTAGGGAGAGGGACCTACGAGCAGTACTTC.

CDR3 DNA: TGCGCCAGCAGCCCCCAGGCAGGGGGCGTCTATGGCTACACCTTC. Translated, it gives CASSPQAGGVYGYTF. V is TRBV4-1 and J is TRBJ1-2; TRBD1 matches at 8 bases. The CDR3 totals 15 residues. Germline CDR1 and CDR2: MGHRA and YSYEKL. Trimming at V came to 4 bases and at J to 4 bases, leaving 8 bases not matched to a gene.

The rearrangement uses TRBV9 and TRBJ2-4; D gene ambiguous. There are 14 residues in the CDR3. Germline CDR1 and CDR2: SGDLS and YYNGEE. Trimming pared 0 bases from V and 3 bases from J, leaving 7 bases between. CDR3: CASSVGPIKNIQYF. In DNA, the CDR3 is TGTGCCAGCAGCGTAGGACCTATCAAAAACATTCAGTACTTC.